This entry features one T cell receptor (beta chain) sequence. Methods used by the authors: Scientists estimated how many nucleated cells there were by amplifying reference gene primers. Assay: immunoSEQ multiplex PCR; the TCRdb copy retains only in-frame clones and omits some. D and trimming come from the DNA, and the V and J calls and clone size come from that table. The repertoire consists of approximately 110,000 clones, with 70% to 85% occurring once and the leading ten covering under 8%. Germline-derived CDR1 and CDR2 are MNHEY and SVGAGI. Trimming shortened V by 6 bases and J by 8 bases, and 13 bases separated the two germline ends. CDR3 size: 13 residues. These data belong to a study of blood T cell repertoires in COVID-19. Study summary: The origin of the acute and convalescent COVID-19 samples was the United States, Italy and Spain.

Material: peripheral blood. This chain links TRBV6-5 with TRBJ2-2; no clear D. The source is a woman older than 75 with active or convalescent COVID-19. CDR3 bases: TGTGCCAGCAGCGGAGACCCCCAAGGGGAGCTGTTTTTT. It yields the protein CASSGDPQGELFF.